This T cell receptor (beta chain) was recovered during a study of T cell changes during pregnancy in multiple sclerosis. Germline V gives CDR1 LNHDA, CDR2 SQIVND (reference sequence). With 8 bases removed from V and 3 bases from J, the gap between germline ends came to 11 bases. This CDR3 spans 13 amino acids. Data came from immunoSEQ multiplex PCR; TCRdb stores just in-frame clones and leaves some out. The data show roughly 57,000 clones, 90% seen once. Sequenced material: CD8+ T cells from peripheral blood mononuclear cells, taken before pregnancy. The sequence was collected from a female donor with multiple sclerosis, enrolled in a pregnancy study. This chain links TRBV19 with TRBJ1-5; weak D call: TRBD1 (5 bases). The CDR3 DNA reads TGTGCCAGTTGGGGGGGGTACAATCAGCCCCAGCATTTT. This codes for CASWGGYNQPQHF.